Sequencing of this T cell receptor (beta chain) was carried out in a study of T cells in localized non-small cell lung cancer. TCRdb keeps only in-frame clones here, not all; method: immunoSEQ multiplex PCR. The table has 35,000 to 50,000 clones, roughly 80% seen once. This clone was seen a single time. The CDR3 contains 13 residues. Per germline, CDR1 SGHAT and CDR2 FQNNGV. V was trimmed by 0 bases and J by 7 bases, leaving 9 bases between them. The J gene is TRBJ1-1, the V gene TRBV11-2; unclear D gene. The sequencing here drew on PBMCs, taken before any cancer treatment. This TCR was recovered from a woman aged 40 to 75 with stage II squamous cell lung carcinoma. CDR3: CASSLDPLDEAFF. In nucleotides, the CDR3 is TGTGCCAGCAGCTTAGATCCCCTTGATGAAGCTTTCTTT.